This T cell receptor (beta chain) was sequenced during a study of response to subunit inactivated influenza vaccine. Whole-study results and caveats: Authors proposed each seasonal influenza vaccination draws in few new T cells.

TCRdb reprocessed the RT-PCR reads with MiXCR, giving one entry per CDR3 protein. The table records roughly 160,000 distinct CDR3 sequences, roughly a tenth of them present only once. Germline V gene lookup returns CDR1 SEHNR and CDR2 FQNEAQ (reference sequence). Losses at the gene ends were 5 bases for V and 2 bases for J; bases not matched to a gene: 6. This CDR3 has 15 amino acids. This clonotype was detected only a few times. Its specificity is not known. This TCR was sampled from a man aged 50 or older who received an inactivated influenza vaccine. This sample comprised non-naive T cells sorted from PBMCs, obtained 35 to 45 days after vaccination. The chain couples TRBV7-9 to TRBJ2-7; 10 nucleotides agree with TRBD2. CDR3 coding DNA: TGTGCCAGCAGCCAGGGACTAGCGACACCCTACGAGCAGTACTTC. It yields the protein CASSQGLATPYEQYF.